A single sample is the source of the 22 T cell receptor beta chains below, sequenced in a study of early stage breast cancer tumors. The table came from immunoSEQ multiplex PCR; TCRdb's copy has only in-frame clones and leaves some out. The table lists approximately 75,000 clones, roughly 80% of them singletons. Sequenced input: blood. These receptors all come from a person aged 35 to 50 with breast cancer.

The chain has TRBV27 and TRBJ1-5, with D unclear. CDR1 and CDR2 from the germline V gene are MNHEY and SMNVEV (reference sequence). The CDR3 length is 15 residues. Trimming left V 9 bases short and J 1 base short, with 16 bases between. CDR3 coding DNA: TGTGCCAGTGCGACGAGGTATCCGAGCAATCAGCCCCAGCATTTT. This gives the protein CASATRYPSNQPQHF.

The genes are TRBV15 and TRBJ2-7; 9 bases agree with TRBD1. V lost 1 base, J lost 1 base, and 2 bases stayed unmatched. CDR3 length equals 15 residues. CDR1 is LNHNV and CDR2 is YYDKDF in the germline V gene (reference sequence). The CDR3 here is CATSRGTGESYEQYF. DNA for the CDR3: TGTGCCACCAGCAGAGGGACAGGGGAGTCCTACGAGCAGTACTTC. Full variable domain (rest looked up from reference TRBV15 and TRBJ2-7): DAMVIQNPRYQVTQFGKPVTLSCSQTLNHNVMYWYQQKSSQAPKLLFHYYDKDFNNEADTPDNFQSRRPNTSFCFLDIRSPGLGDTAMYLCATSRGTGESYEQYFGPGTRLTVT.

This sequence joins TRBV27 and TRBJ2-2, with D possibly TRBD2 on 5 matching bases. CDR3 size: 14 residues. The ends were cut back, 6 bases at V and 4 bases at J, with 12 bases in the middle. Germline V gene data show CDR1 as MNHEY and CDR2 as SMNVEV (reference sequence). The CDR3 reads CASRLGAVTGELFF. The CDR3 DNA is TGTGCCAGCAGGCTGGGAGCTGTCACCGGGGAGCTGTTTTTT.

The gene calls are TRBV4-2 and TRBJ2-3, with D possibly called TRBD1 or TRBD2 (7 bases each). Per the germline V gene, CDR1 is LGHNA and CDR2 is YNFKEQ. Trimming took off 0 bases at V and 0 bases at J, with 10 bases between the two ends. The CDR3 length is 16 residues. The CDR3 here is CASSQDRGGSTDTQYF. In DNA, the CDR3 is TGTGCCAGCAGCCAAGACAGGGGGGGAAGCACAGATACGCAGTATTTT.

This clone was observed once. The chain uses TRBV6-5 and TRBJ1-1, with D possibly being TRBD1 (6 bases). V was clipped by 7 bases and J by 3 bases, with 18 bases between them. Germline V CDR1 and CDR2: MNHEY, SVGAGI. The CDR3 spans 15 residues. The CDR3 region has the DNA TGTGCCAGCATCGCGGAGGGGGAGAAGGACACTGAAGCTTTCTTT. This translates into CASIAEGEKDTEAFF.

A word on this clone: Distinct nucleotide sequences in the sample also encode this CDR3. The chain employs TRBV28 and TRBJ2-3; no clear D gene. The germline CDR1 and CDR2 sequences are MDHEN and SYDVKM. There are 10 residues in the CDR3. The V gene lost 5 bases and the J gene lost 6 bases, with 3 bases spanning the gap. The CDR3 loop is CASSLDTQYF. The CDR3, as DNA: TGTGCCAGCAGTCTTGATACGCAGTATTTT.

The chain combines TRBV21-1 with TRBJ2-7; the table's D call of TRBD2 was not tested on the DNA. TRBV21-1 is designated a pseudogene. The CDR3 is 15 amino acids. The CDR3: CASSKAGGPLREQYF. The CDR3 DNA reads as TGTGCCAGCAGCAAAGCGGGAGGGCCCCTGAGGGAGCAGTACTTC.

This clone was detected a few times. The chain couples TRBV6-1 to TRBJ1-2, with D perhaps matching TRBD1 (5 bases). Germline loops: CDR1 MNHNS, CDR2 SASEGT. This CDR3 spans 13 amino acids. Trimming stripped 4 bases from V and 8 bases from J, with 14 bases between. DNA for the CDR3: TGTGCCAGCAGTGCCCTGGGGGGGTTCGGCTACACCTTC. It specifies CASSALGGFGYTF.

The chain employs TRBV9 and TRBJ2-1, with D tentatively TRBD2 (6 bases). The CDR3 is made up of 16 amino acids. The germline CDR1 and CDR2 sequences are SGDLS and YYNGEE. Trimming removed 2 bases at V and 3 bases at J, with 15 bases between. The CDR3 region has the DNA TGTGCCAGCAGCGTGGGGACTCCCGGAGTCTACAATGAGCAGTTCTTC. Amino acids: CASSVGTPGVYNEQFF.

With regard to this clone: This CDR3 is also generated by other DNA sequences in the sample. In DNA, the CDR3 is TGTGCCAGCAGGGGGACTTCTCAAGAGACCCAGTACTTC. This translates into CASRGTSQETQYF. The chain is built from TRBV2 and TRBJ2-5; D might be TRBD2 (6 bases). V was pared by 6 bases and J by 2 bases, with 10 bases between. The CDR3 extends over 13 amino acids. CDR1 and CDR2 (germline): SNHLY, FYNNEI.

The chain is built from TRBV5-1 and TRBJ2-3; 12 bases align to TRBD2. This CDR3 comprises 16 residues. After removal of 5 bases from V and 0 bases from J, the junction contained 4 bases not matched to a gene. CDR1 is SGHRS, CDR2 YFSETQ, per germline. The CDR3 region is CASRLAGGSSTDTQYF. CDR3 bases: TGCGCCAGCAGACTAGCGGGAGGTAGTAGCACAGATACGCAGTATTTT. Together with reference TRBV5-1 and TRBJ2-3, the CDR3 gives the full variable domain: KAGVTQTPRYLIKTRGQQVTLSCSPISGHRSVSWYQQTPGQGLQFLFEYFSETQRNKGNFPGRFSGRQFSNSRSEMNVSTLELGDSALYLCASRLAGGSSTDTQYFGPGTRLTVL.

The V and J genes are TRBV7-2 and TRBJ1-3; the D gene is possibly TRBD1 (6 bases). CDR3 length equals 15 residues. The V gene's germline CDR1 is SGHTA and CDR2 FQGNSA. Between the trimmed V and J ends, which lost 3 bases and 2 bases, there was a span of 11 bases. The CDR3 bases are TGTGCCAGCAGCTTGAGCGGGGGGCCTGGAAACACCATATATTTT. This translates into CASSLSGGPGNTIYF. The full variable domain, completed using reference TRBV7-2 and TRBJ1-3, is GAGVSQSPSNKVTEKGKDVELRCDPISGHTALYWYRQSLGQGLEFLIYFQGNSAPDKSGLPSDRFSAERTGGSVSTLTIQRTQQEDSAVYLCASSLSGGPGNTIYFGEGSWLTVV.

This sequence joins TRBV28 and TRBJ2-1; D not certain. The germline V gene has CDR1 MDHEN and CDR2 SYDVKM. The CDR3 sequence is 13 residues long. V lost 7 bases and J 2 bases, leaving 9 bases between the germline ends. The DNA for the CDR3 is TGTGCCAGCATAGGTCTAGCCTACAATGAGCAGTTCTTC. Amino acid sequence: CASIGLAYNEQFF.

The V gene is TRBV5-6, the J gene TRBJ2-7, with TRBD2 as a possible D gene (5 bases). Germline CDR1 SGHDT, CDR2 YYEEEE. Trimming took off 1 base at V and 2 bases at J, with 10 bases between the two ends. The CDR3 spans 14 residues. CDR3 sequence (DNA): TGTGCCAGCAGCTTGTCTAGCCTCACCTACGAGCAGTACTTC. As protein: CASSLSSLTYEQYF.

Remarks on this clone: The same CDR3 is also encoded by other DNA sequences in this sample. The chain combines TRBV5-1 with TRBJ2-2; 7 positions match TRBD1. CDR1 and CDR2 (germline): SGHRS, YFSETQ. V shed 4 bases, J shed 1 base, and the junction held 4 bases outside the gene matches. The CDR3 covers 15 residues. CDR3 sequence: CASSTGQRNTGELFF. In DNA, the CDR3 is TGCGCCAGCAGCACGGGACAGCGGAACACCGGGGAGCTGTTTTTT.

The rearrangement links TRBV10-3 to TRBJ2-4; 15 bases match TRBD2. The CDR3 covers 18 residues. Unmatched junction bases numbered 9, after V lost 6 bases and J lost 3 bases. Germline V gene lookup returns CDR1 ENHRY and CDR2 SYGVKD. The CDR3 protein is CAIRPGLAGGPGKNIQYF. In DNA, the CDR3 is TGTGCCATCAGACCCGGACTAGCGGGAGGGCCTGGCAAAAACATTCAGTACTTC.

Here the CDR3 reads CASSYGAIHTDTQYF. For the CDR3, the DNA is TGTGCCAGCAGTTATGGGGCAATACACACAGATACGCAGTATTTT. V usage is TRBV6-5 and J usage is TRBJ2-3, with D maybe TRBD1 (5 bases). The CDR3 totals 15 residues. CDR1 and CDR2 (germline): MNHEY, SVGAGI. V was clipped by 3 bases and J by 2 bases, with 12 bases between them.

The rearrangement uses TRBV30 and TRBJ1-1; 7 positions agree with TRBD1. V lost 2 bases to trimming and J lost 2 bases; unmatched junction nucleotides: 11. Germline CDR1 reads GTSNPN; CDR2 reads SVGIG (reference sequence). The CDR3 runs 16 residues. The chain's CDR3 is CAWSFPGQIINTEAFF. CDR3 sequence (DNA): TGTGCCTGGAGTTTCCCGGGACAGATAATTAACACTGAAGCTTTCTTT. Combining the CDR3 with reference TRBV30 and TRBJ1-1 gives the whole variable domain SQTIHQWPATLVQPVGSPLSLECTVEGTSNPNLYWYRQAAGRGLQLLFYSVGIGQISSEVPQNLSASRPQDRQFILSSKKLLLSDSGFYLCAWSFPGQIINTEAFFGQGTRLTVV.

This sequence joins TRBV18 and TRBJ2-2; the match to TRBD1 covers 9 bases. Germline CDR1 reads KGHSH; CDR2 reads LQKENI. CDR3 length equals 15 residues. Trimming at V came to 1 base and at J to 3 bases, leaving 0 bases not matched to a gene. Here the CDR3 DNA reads TGTGCCAGCTCACCACGACAGGGGGACACCGGGGAGCTGTTTTTT. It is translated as CASSPRQGDTGELFF. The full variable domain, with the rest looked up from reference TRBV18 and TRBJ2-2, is NAGVMQNPRHLVRRRGQEARLRCSPMKGHSHVYWYRQLPEEGLKFMVYLQKENIIDESGMPKERFSAEFPKEGPSILRIQQVVRGDSAAYFCASSPRQGDTGELFFGEGSRLTVL.

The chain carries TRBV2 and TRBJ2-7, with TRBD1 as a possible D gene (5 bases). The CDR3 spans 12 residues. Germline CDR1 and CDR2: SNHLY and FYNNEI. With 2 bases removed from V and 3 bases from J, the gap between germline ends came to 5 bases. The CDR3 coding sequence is TGTGCCAGCAGTGAAAGGGGCTACGAGCAGTACTTC. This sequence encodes CASSERGYEQYF.

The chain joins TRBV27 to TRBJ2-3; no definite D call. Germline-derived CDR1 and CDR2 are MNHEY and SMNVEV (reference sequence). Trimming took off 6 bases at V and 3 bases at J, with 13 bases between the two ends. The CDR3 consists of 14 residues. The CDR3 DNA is TGTGCCAGCAGCCCCTATGGTCGAACAGATACGCAGTATTTT. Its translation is CASSPYGRTDTQYF.

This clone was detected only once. The CDR3 here is CASSPLSSPSTDTQYF. The CDR3 DNA follows: TGTGCCAGCTCACCACTCTCCAGTCCTAGCACAGATACGCAGTATTTT. The chain is built from TRBV18 and TRBJ2-3; no clear D gene. The V gene's germline CDR1 is KGHSH and CDR2 LQKENI. The CDR3 consists of 16 residues. The germline V and J ends were trimmed by 1 base and 0 bases, with 11 bases remaining between them.